One and the same sample provided the 22 T cell receptor beta chains below, sequenced in a study of blood T cell repertoires in COVID-19. Sequenced by immunoSEQ multiplex PCR; TCRdb stores in-frame clones only, minus some. The data contain 220,000 or so clones, about 90% of them singletons. The sample consisted of PBMCs or T cells enriched from blood (not recorded which). The source is a man aged 25 to 40 who had been exposed to COVID-19.

This clone was seen once. The gene calls are TRBV15 and TRBJ1-1; maybe TRBD1 (6 bases). The V gene lost 0 bases and the J gene lost 8 bases, with 10 bases spanning the gap. The germline CDR1 and CDR2 sequences are LNHNV and YYDKDF (reference sequence). The CDR3 contains 13 residues. Written as DNA, the CDR3 is TGTGCCACCAGCAGAGAATACGGGACAGAAGCTTTCTTT. The encoded protein is CATSREYGTEAFF.

V usage is TRBV6-2 or TRBV6-3 and J usage is TRBJ2-3; the D gene is possibly TRBD2 (5 bases). Germline CDR1 reads MNHEY; CDR2 reads SVGEGT. V was shortened by 4 bases and J by 1 base, with 15 bases between the two germline ends. The CDR3 has 16 residues. This chain's CDR3 is CASSSLLGRRTDTQYF. The CDR3 nucleotides read TGTGCCAGCAGTTCCCTACTAGGGCGGCGCACAGATACGCAGTATTTT.

CDR3: CASSLGAGGSGNTIYF. The CDR3 bases are TGTGCCAGCAGCTTAGGGGCAGGGGGCTCTGGAAACACCATATATTTT. The chain uses TRBV7-2 and TRBJ1-3; 7 nucleotides agree with TRBD1. J lost 0 bases, V lost 1 base, and 3 bases had no gene match. CDR1 is SGHTA and CDR2 is FQGNSA in the germline V gene. This CDR3 has 16 residues.

The chain couples TRBV2 to TRBJ1-2; tentatively, D is TRBD1 (6 bases). This CDR3 spans 13 amino acids. With 7 bases removed from V and 8 bases from J, the gap between germline ends came to 17 bases. Germline V gene lookup returns CDR1 SNHLY and CDR2 FYNNEI. The DNA of the CDR3 is TGTGCCAGCACGAGGGGGTGGGAAATGGGCTACACCTTC. The encoded protein is CASTRGWEMGYTF.

Only one count was recorded for this clone. At one of its ends the junction is not consistent with the germline gene, which may arise from a read error. The rearrangement uses TRBV3-1 (or the pseudogene TRBV3-2) and TRBJ2-2; the D gene is possibly TRBD2 (6 bases). This CDR3 is 12 amino acids long. CDR1 is LGHDT and CDR2 is YNNKEL in the germline V gene (reference sequence). The CDR3 loop is CASSPGTGGLFF. The CDR3 coding sequence is TGTGCCAGCAGCCCCGGGACCGGGGGGCTGTTTTTT.

The chain couples TRBV6-5 to TRBJ2-3; 8 positions match TRBD1. This CDR3 spans 14 amino acids. Germline V gene lookup returns CDR1 MNHEY and CDR2 SVGAGI. V lost 5 bases, J lost 0 bases, and 1 base stayed unmatched. In DNA, the CDR3 is TGTGCCAGCAGTCAGGGGGCGAGCACAGATACGCAGTATTTT. This sequence encodes CASSQGASTDTQYF.

This chain's CDR3 is CAWSIRDRGNQPQHF. In DNA, the CDR3 is TGTGCCTGGAGTATCCGGGACAGGGGGAATCAGCCCCAGCATTTT. This chain uses TRBV30 with TRBJ1-5, with 11 positions matching TRBD1. V trimming: 2 bases; J trimming: 4 bases; junction bases outside the gene matches: 4. The CDR3 runs to 15 residues. Germline assignment: CDR1 GTSNPN and CDR2 SVGIG (reference sequence).

The rearrangement joins TRBV6-1 to TRBJ1-5, with D tentatively TRBD1 (5 bases). The CDR3 contains 14 residues. Germline V lookup: CDR1 MNHNS, CDR2 SASEGT. V was trimmed by 3 bases and J by 6 bases, leaving 12 bases between them. CDR3 nucleotide sequence: TGTGCCAGCAGTGATCTGTGGGGCGGTCAGCCCCAGCATTTT. Translating gives CASSDLWGGQPQHF.

The count of this clone is one. The chain links TRBV29-1 to TRBJ1-1; D call uncertain. Trimming cost V 4 bases and J 6 bases, with 9 bases left between them. Germline CDR1 reads SQVTM; CDR2 reads ANQGSEA. The CDR3 contains 11 residues. The CDR3 nucleotides read TGCAGCGTTGTCGTGGGCGCTGAAGCTTTCTTT. Translation gives CSVVVGAEAFF. Full variable domain (rest looked up from reference TRBV29-1 and TRBJ1-1): SAVISQKPSRDICQRGTSLTIQCQVDSQVTMMFWYRQQPGQSLTLIATANQGSEATYESGFVIDKFPISRPNLTFSTLTVSNMSPEDSSIYLCSVVVGAEAFFGQGTRLTVV.

The chain uses TRBV3-1 (or the pseudogene TRBV3-2) and TRBJ2-7; 7 bases match TRBD1. V lost 4 bases and J lost 2; bases outside the gene matches: 5. The CDR3 is 14 amino acids. From germline, CDR1 is LGHDT and CDR2 YNNKEL (reference sequence). The DNA of the CDR3 is TGTGCCAGCAGCCCCGTAGGGGGCGCCTACGAGCAGTACTTC. This gives the protein CASSPVGGAYEQYF.

The V and J genes are TRBV3-1 (or the pseudogene TRBV3-2) and TRBJ1-2, with D possibly TRBD1 on 5 matching bases. Trimming shortened V by 4 bases and J by 8 bases, and 14 bases separated the two germline ends. The germline CDR1 and CDR2 sequences are LGHDT and YNNKEL (reference sequence). The CDR3 covers 13 residues. The CDR3 DNA follows: TGTGCCAGCAGCCCCGGCAGGGTTTACGGCTACACCTTC. It is translated as CASSPGRVYGYTF.

The table lists this clone with a count of one. The V call is TRBV7-3, the J call TRBJ2-1, with no clear D. The germline CDR1 and CDR2 sequences are SGHTA and FQGTGA. Trimming shortened V by 3 bases and J by 6 bases, and 15 bases separated the two germline ends. The CDR3 has 15 amino acids. This CDR3 is CASSFTRGRFNEQFF. CDR3 nucleotides: TGTGCCAGCAGCTTCACCCGCGGCCGATTCAATGAGCAGTTCTTC.

The rearrangement joins TRBV10-2 to TRBJ2-2; no reliable D call. The CDR3 loop spans 12 amino acids. Between the trimmed V and J ends, which lost 7 bases and 6 bases, there was a span of 9 bases. Germline V gene sequence: CDR1 WSHSY, CDR2 SAAADI. CDR3 coding DNA: TGCGCCAGCACCCTTTCTCCCGGGGAGCTGTTTTTT. It translates to CASTLSPGELFF.

The chain couples TRBV19 to TRBJ1-1; 8 nucleotides agree with TRBD1. This CDR3 region has 13 residues. After removal of 11 bases from V and 1 base from J, the junction contained 6 bases not matched to a gene. The germline V gene has CDR1 LNHDA and CDR2 SQIVND (reference sequence). The CDR3 nucleotides are TGTGCCGCCCAACAGGGGGGGAACACTGAAGCTTTCTTT. Translating it yields CAAQQGGNTEAFF.

CDR3 amino acids: CASSLDRESPLHF. The CDR3 DNA is TGTGCCAGTAGTCTCGACAGGGAGTCACCCCTCCACTTT. The V gene is TRBV19, the J gene TRBJ1-6, with 7 bases that match TRBD1. Trimming removed 5 bases from V and 10 bases from J; junction bases left unmatched: 5. Germline CDR1 and CDR2: LNHDA and SQIVND (reference sequence). This CDR3 region has 13 residues.

This clone has only one observation. The rearrangement uses TRBV29-1 and TRBJ2-1, with 8 bases aligning to TRBD2. V was pared by 3 bases and J by 11 bases, with 12 bases of the junction left unmatched. The CDR3 has 14 amino acids. Germline V gene lookup returns CDR1 SQVTM and CDR2 ANQGSEA. CDR3 nucleotides: TGCAGCGTTGACGGTCTAGCGGGCGGAGATAAGCAGTTCTTC. It specifies CSVDGLAGGDKQFF.

The DNA of the CDR3 is TGCGCCAGCAGTGCACGGGGAGACGGAAACACCATATATTTT. It specifies CASSARGDGNTIYF. The gene calls are TRBV5-1 and TRBJ1-3; D not resolved. V was cut by 5 bases and J by 4 bases, with 13 bases left in between. CDR1 and CDR2 (germline): SGHRS, YFSETQ. CDR3 size: 14 residues.

J is TRBJ2-3 and V is TRBV3-1 (or the pseudogene TRBV3-2), with D possibly matching TRBD2 (7 bases). The CDR3 length is 17 residues. Germline CDR1 and CDR2: LGHDT and YNNKEL (reference sequence). The ends were cut back, 5 bases at V and 0 bases at J, with 18 bases in the middle. The CDR3 region is CASSLGAAGTSTDTQYF. The CDR3 DNA sequence: TGTGCCAGCAGCTTGGGGGCAGCGGGGACTAGCACAGATACGCAGTATTTT.

As DNA, the CDR3 is TGCGCCAGCAGTCGACAGGGCACAGATACGCAGTATTTT. Protein sequence: CASSRQGTDTQYF. The chain has TRBV10-2 and TRBJ2-3; tentative D call: TRBD1 (6 bases). From germline, CDR1 is WSHSY and CDR2 SAAADI. V lost 5 bases, J lost 1 base, and 7 bases lay in between. CDR3 length: 13 residues.

The genes are TRBV7-9 and TRBJ2-1, with TRBD2 matching over 8 bases. Germline CDR1 SEHNR, CDR2 FQNEAQ (reference sequence). The CDR3 loop spans 16 amino acids. After removal of 4 bases from V and 5 bases from J, the junction contained 10 bases not matched to a gene. The CDR3 loop reads CASSSGGAGLHNEQFF. CDR3 sequence (DNA): TGTGCCAGCAGCTCCGGGGGGGCCGGGCTCCACAATGAGCAGTTCTTC.

The chain couples TRBV2 to TRBJ2-7, with unresolved D. Trimming pared 6 bases from V and 0 bases from J, leaving 12 bases between. The CDR3 covers 14 residues. Germline CDR1 SNHLY, CDR2 FYNNEI. The chain's CDR3 is CASRQYDFSYEQYF. The CDR3 DNA sequence: TGTGCCAGCAGGCAATATGACTTCTCCTACGAGCAGTACTTC.

The chain employs TRBV7-2 and TRBJ2-5; possibly TRBD2 for D (7 bases). Trimming left V 2 bases short and J 0 bases short, with 22 bases between. This CDR3 has 19 residues. In germline, CDR1 is SGHTA, CDR2 FQGNSA. The CDR3 loop reads CASSLIPPGGGGYQETQYF. The DNA of the CDR3 is TGTGCCAGCAGCTTAATCCCCCCCGGGGGCGGGGGATACCAAGAGACCCAGTACTTC.